These 11 T cell receptor beta chains were all obtained from the same sample, sequenced in a study of patients and donors after allogeneic stem cell transplantation. TCRdb re-called the RT-PCR reads through MiXCR, storing one row per CDR3 protein. The sample contains some 960,000 distinct CDR3 sequences, roughly 18% of which appear only once. The sample taken for sequencing was blood, either unsorted or a sorted T cell fraction (not recorded which). The receptor set was obtained from a human donor who was either an allogeneic HSCT recipient or a stem cell or donor lymphocyte infusion donor (not recorded which). It is not recorded whose cells these are; they may come from a transplant donor.

The rearrangement links TRBV20-1 to TRBJ2-4; D may be TRBD1 (6 bases). Trimming removed 3 bases at V and 9 bases at J, with 12 bases between. The CDR3 totals 12 residues. From germline, CDR1 is DFQATT and CDR2 SNEGSKA (reference sequence). This chain's CDR3 is CSARYRVSIQYF. Here the CDR3 DNA reads TGCAGTGCTAGGTACAGGGTTTCCATTCAGTACTTC.

V is TRBV7-2 and J is TRBJ1-1; D not certain. Trimming shortened V by 5 bases and J by 1 base, and 20 bases separated the two germline ends. The CDR3 has 17 residues. Looked up from germline, CDR1 is SGHTA and CDR2 is FQGNSA. As DNA, the CDR3 is TGTGCCAGCAGCCCCTTCCTAGCAAGGAATGAGAACACTGAAGCTTTCTTT. Its protein product is CASSPFLARNENTEAFF.

This clonotype was seen many times. This chain links TRBV12-3 or TRBV12-4 with TRBJ1-1; 11 bases agree with TRBD1. The ends lost 7 bases at V and 3 bases at J; junction bases unmatched: 4. CDR3 length equals 14 residues. CDR3 nucleotide sequence: TGTGCCAGCACGCGGACAGGGGGCTACACTGAAGCTTTCTTT. As protein: CASTRTGGYTEAFF.

Written as DNA, the CDR3 is TGTGCCAGCAGACCGGACAGAAGTACGTATGGCTACACCTTC. Translated: CASRPDRSTYGYTF. V gene TRBV12-3 or TRBV12-4 combines with J gene TRBJ1-2; tentative D call: TRBD1 (6 bases). V was shortened by 6 bases and J by 5 bases, with 16 bases between the two germline ends. CDR3 length equals 14 residues.

This clonotype was observed a handful of times. This chain joins TRBV12-3 or TRBV12-4 and TRBJ1-6; tentatively, D is TRBD1 (6 bases). The CDR3 consists of 18 residues. The V gene lost 2 bases and the J gene lost 5 bases, with 19 bases spanning the gap. CDR3 loop: CASSLYSWVQGHNSPLHF. The DNA of the CDR3 is TGTGCCAGCAGTTTATATTCCTGGGTACAGGGCCATAATTCACCCCTCCACTTT.

The genes are TRBV12-3 or TRBV12-4 and TRBJ1-6; D not certain. Trimming cost V 5 bases and J 9 bases, with 17 bases left between them. CDR3 length equals 15 residues. In DNA, the CDR3 is TGTGCCAGCAGTCCCGGGCTTGAGGTCGGTTCACCCCTCCACTTT. Translating it yields CASSPGLEVGSPLHF.

This clonotype came up a few times. The V gene is TRBV13, the J gene TRBJ2-7; D is undetermined. CDR3 length: 14 residues. The V end lost 4 bases, the J end lost 7 bases, and 17 bases lay between the germline ends. Germline values: CDR1 PRHDT, CDR2 FYEKMQ (reference sequence). The CDR3 reads CASSSPEAFGEQYF. The CDR3, as DNA: TGTGCCAGCAGCTCCCCCGAGGCATTCGGGGAGCAGTACTTC.

This clonotype has only a few counts. V and J are TRBV7-9 and TRBJ2-1; D is ambiguous. This CDR3 spans 12 amino acids. V lost 4 bases and J lost 9, with 10 bases in between. In germline, CDR1 is SEHNR, CDR2 FQNEAQ (reference sequence). As DNA, the CDR3 is TGTGCCAGCAGCTCCGGCCCCACTGAGCAGTTCTTC. It specifies CASSSGPTEQFF. Drawing the rest from reference TRBV7-9 and TRBJ2-1, the complete variable domain is DTGVSQNPRHKITKRGQNVTFRCDPISEHNRLYWYRQTLGQGPEFLTYFQNEAQLEKSRLLSDRFSAERPKGSFSTLEIQRTEQGDSAMYLCASSSGPTEQFFGPGTRLTVL.

The J gene is TRBJ1-6, the V gene TRBV5-1; a possible D gene is TRBD1 (6 bases). V was clipped by 2 bases and J by 10 bases, with 13 bases between them. The CDR3 has 14 residues. Germline-derived CDR1 and CDR2 are SGHRS and YFSETQ. This chain's CDR3 is CASSFAGANSPLHF. CDR3 DNA: TGCGCCAGCAGCTTCGCAGGGGCTAACTCACCCCTCCACTTT.

As to this clonotype: Mismatch with germline at one junction end may stem from a read error. V and J are TRBV7-6 and TRBJ2-2, with D perhaps matching TRBD1 (5 bases). The CDR3 spans 12 residues. Germline loops: CDR1 SGHVS, CDR2 FNYEAQ. The CDR3 DNA follows: TGTGCCAGCAGCCCCTATCAGGGAATAGGGTCTTTT. It yields the protein CASSPYQGIGSF.

This clonotype was found a few times. DNA of the CDR3: TGTGCCAAAAGAAGGGATAAGCAGCCCCAGCATTTT. Translating gives CAKRRDKQPQHF. J is TRBJ1-5 and V is TRBV24-1; D call uncertain. Per germline, CDR1 KGHDR and CDR2 SFDVKD. Deletions cut 11 bases from V and 7 bases from J, with 14 bases between. The CDR3 covers 12 residues.